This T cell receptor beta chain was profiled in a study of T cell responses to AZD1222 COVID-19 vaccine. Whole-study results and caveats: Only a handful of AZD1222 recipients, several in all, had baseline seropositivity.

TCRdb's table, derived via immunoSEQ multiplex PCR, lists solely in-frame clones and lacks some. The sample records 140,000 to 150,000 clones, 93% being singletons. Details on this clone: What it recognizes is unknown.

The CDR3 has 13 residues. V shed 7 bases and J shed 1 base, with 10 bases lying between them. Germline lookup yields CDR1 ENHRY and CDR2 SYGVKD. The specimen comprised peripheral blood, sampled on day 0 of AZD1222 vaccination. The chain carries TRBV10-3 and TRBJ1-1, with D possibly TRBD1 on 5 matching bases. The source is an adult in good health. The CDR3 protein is CAITSGGNTEAFF. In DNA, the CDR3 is TGTGCCATCACCTCTGGGGGGAACACTGAAGCTTTCTTT.